The rows below give T cell receptor beta chains drawn from one sample of a study of cytomegalovirus exposure and HLA in healthy donors. The method was immunoSEQ multiplex PCR; TCRdb's version includes in-frame clones alone and lacks a portion of them. The sample lists about 120,000 clones, about 83% occurring once. The specimen sequenced was PBMCs. The receptors come from a woman between 25 and 40 years old in good health and CMV-seronegative. CDR3s leave out the opening cysteine and the closing phenylalanine or tryptophan. The D gene is left open where the match is weak.

j_call v_call d_call cdr3_aa
TRBJ1-5 TRBV9 TRBD1 ASSVGTGSNQPQH
TRBJ2-6 TRBV2 . ASSGTNGFSGANVLT
TRBJ2-3 TRBV5-8 . ASSSGQRTDTQY
TRBJ2-7 TRBV18 . ASSPVTGVSYEQY
TRBJ1-2 TRBV29-1 . SVGHNNYGYT
TRBJ2-1 TRBV11-3 TRBD2 ASSLLLSGAYNEQF
TRBJ1-5 TRBV7-6 TRBD1 ASSLGTGGDQPQH
TRBJ2-3 TRBV7-8 TRBD2 ASSTLSGGATDTQY
TRBJ2-1 TRBV5-1 TRBD2 ASTGTRPYNEQF
TRBJ1-6 TRBV13 TRBD1 ASSLGISGQGSPLH
TRBJ2-4 TRBV18 TRBD2 ASSPTSGGSLAKNIQY
TRBJ2-5 TRBV1 . TRSTAAQETQY
TRBJ2-1 TRBV11-2 . ASSFTGSYNEQF
TRBJ1-5 TRBV18 . ASSPGEGGNQPQH
TRBJ2-3 TRBV11-2 TRBD1 ASSLWGTGATDTQY
TRBJ1-3 TRBV30 . AWSVRGFSGNTIY
TRBJ2-5 TRBV5-1 TRBD2 ASSFFGGGNHQETQY
TRBJ1-2 TRBV30 . AWSTGLNYGYT